Below are 2 T cell receptor beta chains sequenced from a single sample in a study of neurological immune-mediated disorders. TCRdb reanalysed the 5' RACE reads using MiXCR and keeps one entry per CDR3 protein. The sample shows roughly 25,000 distinct CDR3 sequences, about 6.3% of them seen only once. Sample: PBMCs. The receptors stem from a middle-aged woman in good health.

At least ten counts were recorded for this clonotype. The rearrangement links TRBV12-3 or TRBV12-4 to TRBJ2-7, with TRBD2 matching over 13 bases. The CDR3 is 15 amino acids. The V segment lost 5 bases and the J segment 5 bases; nucleotides outside the gene matches: 6. The DNA of the CDR3 is TGTGCCAGCAGTCCCCGGACTAGCGGGAGCCACGAGCAGTACTTC. Encoded protein: CASSPRTSGSHEQYF.

This clonotype was seen at least ten times. This chain links TRBV28 with TRBJ2-6; the D is unclear. Germline CDR1 and CDR2: MDHEN and SYDVKM. The germline V and J ends were trimmed by 6 bases and 3 bases, with 3 bases remaining between them. The CDR3 is 12 amino acids. CDR3 nucleotides: TGTGCCAGCAGAGATGGGGCCAACGTCCTGACTTTC. Protein sequence: CASRDGANVLTF.